Listed below are T cell receptor beta chains from one sample, sequenced in a study of early T cells in non-severe SARS-CoV-2 infection. A single record per CDR3 protein comes from TCRdb applying MiXCR to the 5' RACE reads. The repertoire holds 70,000 to 90,000 distinct CDR3 sequences, with around 16% as singletons. Sequencing was performed on whole blood. All receptors come from an adult who was a healthcare worker with PCR-confirmed SARS-CoV-2 infection or an uninfected control (not recorded which). The CDR3 runs from the conserved cysteine through the conserved F or W. A D gene is named only where the DNA matches it firmly. Clone size is not always given. Where it is, it says once, few, many or a class for expanded clones.

CDR3 DNA,CDR3 protein,J gene,clone size,V gene,D gene
TGCAGTGCTAGAAAGGGGGCCATGGGTCAGCCCCAGCATTTT,CSARKGAMGQPQHF,TRBJ1-5,few,TRBV20-1,TRBD1
TGTGCCAGCAGTTACGGGTTCACCTACGAGCAGTACTTC,CASSYGFTYEQYF,TRBJ2-7,many,TRBV6-5,-
TGTGCCAGCTCACCCCTCGGACACAATAATTCACCCCTCCACTTT,CASSPLGHNNSPLHF,TRBJ1-6,-,TRBV18,-
TGTGCCAGCAGCCCCTCTAGCTCCTACAATGAGCAGTTCTTC,CASSPSSSYNEQFF,TRBJ2-1,-,TRBV7-9,-
TGTGCCAGCAGTACCCTCGCGGGGTCGAACACCGGGGAGCTGTTTTTT,CASSTLAGSNTGELFF,TRBJ2-2,few,TRBV6-6,-
TGCAGTGCCCGGGGAATTGAAGCTTTCTTT,CSARGIEAFF,TRBJ1-1,many,TRBV29-1,-
TGCAGCGTCCTGACAGAGCACTATGGCTACACCTTC,CSVLTEHYGYTF,TRBJ1-2,few,TRBV29-1,-
TGCAGTGCTACCCCCGGACTAGCGGGGGTCCACAATGAGCAGTTCTTC,CSATPGLAGVHNEQFF,TRBJ2-1,few,TRBV20-1,TRBD2
TGCGCCAGCAGCCCTCGGACGGGCAGCTCCTATAATTCACCCCTCCACTTT,CASSPRTGSSYNSPLHF,TRBJ1-6,-,TRBV5-1,-
TGTGCCAGCAGCTTAGGGACAGGGATGAGCAATCAGCCCCAGCATTTT,CASSLGTGMSNQPQHF,TRBJ1-5,many,TRBV7-6,TRBD1
TGCAGCGTTCACAGGGGCGATGAGCAGTTCTTC,CSVHRGDEQFF,TRBJ2-1,-,TRBV29-1,TRBD1
TGTGCCAGCAGCTTAGCGGGGGGAGGAAACACCATATATTTT,CASSLAGGGNTIYF,TRBJ1-3,many,TRBV7-2,-
TGTGCCAGCAGCTTATCGGCGGGAGACGGCGAGCAGTACTTC,CASSLSAGDGEQYF,TRBJ2-7,-,TRBV11-2,TRBD2
TGCAGTGTTGACCGGGACGAGGAATACAATGAGCAGTTCTTC,CSVDRDEEYNEQFF,TRBJ2-1,few,TRBV20-1,-
TGCGCCAGCAGTCAATCAGGGGGCGAGCAGTACTTC,CASSQSGGEQYF,TRBJ2-7,few,TRBV23-1,-
TGTGCCAGCAGCCGACAGGGCCACCAGCCCCAGCATTTT,CASSRQGHQPQHF,TRBJ1-5,-,TRBV12-3/TRBV12-4,TRBD1
TGTGCCAGCAGCTTTCTCCGGGACAGGGGGCGGACAGATACGCAGTATTTT,CASSFLRDRGRTDTQYF,TRBJ2-3,-,TRBV7-9,TRBD1
TGTGCCAGCAGTCGAAAGGGAGATGGGTCACCCCTCCACTTT,CASSRKGDGSPLHF,TRBJ1-6,-,TRBV7-2,-
TGCGCCAGCAGCCGAGTGACGGCGCTGAGCACAGATACGCAGTATTTT,CASSRVTALSTDTQYF,TRBJ2-3,-,TRBV4-1,-
TGTGCCAGCAGTTACCGGGACAGGGATGAAGCTTTCTTT,CASSYRDRDEAFF,TRBJ1-1,-,TRBV6-2/TRBV6-3,TRBD1
TGTGCCAGCAGTTACGCCTTCCTTGGGCTGTACAATGAGCAGTTCTTC,CASSYAFLGLYNEQFF,TRBJ2-1,-,TRBV6-5,-
TGTGCCAGCTCACCCGGGACAGAGGCCTTCTACGAGCAGTACTTC,CASSPGTEAFYEQYF,TRBJ2-7,few,TRBV18,TRBD1
TGTGCCAGCAGTGAAGCGCAGGGAGACTATGGCTACACCTTC,CASSEAQGDYGYTF,TRBJ1-2,many,TRBV6-1,-
TGCAGTGCTAGCCTAGAACAGGGGGCGCACTCACCCCTCCACTTT,CSASLEQGAHSPLHF,TRBJ1-6,-,TRBV20-1,TRBD1
TGTGCCAGCAGCGTAGGAGCGGGGGGCCAACCAACGCAGTATTTT,CASSVGAGGQPTQYF,TRBJ2-3,few,TRBV9,TRBD2
TGCAGTGCTAGAGAGCAAGGAGACAGTTCCTACGAGCAGTACTTC,CSAREQGDSSYEQYF,TRBJ2-7,-,TRBV20-1,-
TGCGCCAGCAGCCATCTTTTCGCAGATACGCAGTATTTT,CASSHLFADTQYF,TRBJ2-3,few,TRBV4-1,-
TGTGCCAGCAGCCTCCAGGGTACCTCTGGAAACACCATATATTTT,CASSLQGTSGNTIYF,TRBJ1-3,-,TRBV7-2,-
TGTGCCAGCAGCAAAAGGGGACAGGGGATGAATGAGCAGTTCTTC,CASSKRGQGMNEQFF,TRBJ2-1,few,TRBV12-3/TRBV12-4,TRBD1
TGTGCCAGCAGTGAATTAATGGGGGGTACTGAAGCTTTCTTT,CASSELMGGTEAFF,TRBJ1-1,-,TRBV25-1,-
TGCAGCGTTGTTGGGACAGGGGGTGCCTACGAGCAGTACTTC,CSVVGTGGAYEQYF,TRBJ2-7,few,TRBV29-1,TRBD1
TGCAGCGTTTGGGACAGGGGTTACGAGCAGTACTTC,CSVWDRGYEQYF,TRBJ2-7,-,TRBV29-1,TRBD1
TGCAGTGCCAGACCAGCGGCCCACGAGCAGTACTTC,CSARPAAHEQYF,TRBJ2-7,few,TRBV20-1,-
TGCAGTGCTAGCATACGGTTTGGGGAGACCCAGTACTTC,CSASIRFGETQYF,TRBJ2-5,few,TRBV20-1,-
TGTGCCAGCAGCCAAGGAGACTACAATGAGCAGTTCTTC,CASSQGDYNEQFF,TRBJ2-1,few,TRBV3-1,-
TGCGCCAGCAGCTTGGGAAGCAACGAGCAGTACTTC,CASSLGSNEQYF,TRBJ2-7,few,TRBV5-1,-
TGTGCCAGCAGCTCTTTTCTAGCGGGAGGATCGTCCTACAATGAGCAGTTCTTC,CASSSFLAGGSSYNEQFF,TRBJ2-1,-,TRBV5-6,TRBD2